A selection of T cell receptor beta chains follows, all from one sample in a study of CD8+ T cells in alopecia areata. Profiled with immunoSEQ multiplex PCR; TCRdb holds only in-frame clones, not every one. The sample lists around 250,000 clones; under 80% were seen once. The sample was CD4+ T cells sorted from blood, taken at week 0. The source of these receptors is a human donor with alopecia areata. Each CDR3 is given with its conserved first and last residue. A D gene is named only where the DNA matches it firmly. Rows may omit the clone size; those that give it use once, few, many or a size class.

CDR3 DNA,CDR3 protein,J gene,V gene,clone size,D gene
TGTGCCACCAGCGGTGGACAGGGCCGAATCGTGGAACTGTTTTTT,CATSGGQGRIVELFF,TRBJ1-4,TRBV15,NA,TRBD1
TGTGCCAGCACCTTCGGACAGGAGGCTGGAGAGCAGTACTTC,CASTFGQEAGEQYF,TRBJ2-7,TRBV5-6,NA,TRBD1
TGCAGTCCGGTGAGGGAGCAGTTCTTC,CSPVREQFF,TRBJ2-1,TRBV20-1,NA,NA
TGTGCCAGCAGCCTGGAACGGGACATTCAGTACTTC,CASSLERDIQYF,TRBJ2-4,TRBV2,few,NA
TGTGCCTGGAGTGCACCCCGGAGTGCAGGGGGCTCCTACGAGCAGTACTTC,CAWSAPRSAGGSYEQYF,TRBJ2-7,TRBV30,NA,TRBD1
TGCAGCGTTATCGACAGGGGAGGGGCGTTGAACACTGAAGCTTTCTTT,CSVIDRGGALNTEAFF,TRBJ1-1,TRBV29-1,few,TRBD1
TGCAGCGTGGGACAGGGGTTTCGAGAGCAGTACTTC,CSVGQGFREQYF,TRBJ2-7,TRBV29-1,NA,TRBD1
TGTGCCAGCAGCTCTCAGTCAGGAGCTCAGTACTTC,CASSSQSGAQYF,TRBJ2-5,TRBV7-9,NA,NA
TGCGCCAGCAGCTTGGACCCAGGGGGTGGCTACACCTTC,CASSLDPGGGYTF,TRBJ1-2,TRBV5-1,NA,TRBD1
TGTGCCAGCAGCCACACTAGCGGGGTCGGGTACGAGCAGTACTTC,CASSHTSGVGYEQYF,TRBJ2-7,TRBV2,NA,TRBD2
TGTGCCAGCAGCACGGTGGGGACTAGCGTCACAGATACGCAGTATTTT,CASSTVGTSVTDTQYF,TRBJ2-3,TRBV7-8,NA,TRBD2
TGTGCCAGCTCAGAGCGCGTTGGGTACACCGGGGAGCTGTTTTTT,CASSERVGYTGELFF,TRBJ2-2,TRBV25-1,NA,NA
TGCGCCAGCAGCTCCGTGGGTGGCACCTACAATGAGCAGTTCTTC,CASSSVGGTYNEQFF,TRBJ2-1,TRBV5-1,NA,NA
TGTGCCAGCAGCCGGGGGGGCTTTACAGATACGCAGTATTTT,CASSRGGFTDTQYF,TRBJ2-3,TRBV7-3,NA,TRBD2
TGCGCCAGCAGCTTGGGCGGACGGAGCTCCTACAATGAGCAGTTCTTC,CASSLGGRSSYNEQFF,TRBJ2-1,TRBV5-1,few,NA
TGCAGCGTTGTACAGGGGCTGGACGAGCAGTACTTC,CSVVQGLDEQYF,TRBJ2-7,TRBV29-1,NA,TRBD1
TGTGCCAGCACGCCTAGGGACGAGACCCAGTACTTC,CASTPRDETQYF,TRBJ2-5,TRBV2,NA,NA
TGTGCCAGCAGTGAAATGTGGGCGATATTCCAAGAGACCCAGTACTTC,CASSEMWAIFQETQYF,TRBJ2-5,TRBV2,few,NA
TGCAGTGCTAAGGGGACGTTGACCCTCCACTTT,CSAKGTLTLHF,TRBJ1-6,TRBV20-1,NA,NA
TGTGCCAGCAGCGTAGACACCCAAAGCACAGATACGCAGTATTTT,CASSVDTQSTDTQYF,TRBJ2-3,TRBV9,NA,NA
TGTGCCAGCAGCCCGGACAGGGGTCAAGAGACCCAGTACTTC,CASSPDRGQETQYF,TRBJ2-5,TRBV7-2,NA,TRBD1
TGCAGCGTTGTCTTTGGGGTATCCTACAATGAGCAGTTCTTC,CSVVFGVSYNEQFF,TRBJ2-1,TRBV29-1,NA,NA
TGTGCCTGGAGTGTGGGGGACATTCAGTATTTT,CAWSVGDIQYF,TRBJ2-3,TRBV30,few,NA
TGCGCCAGCAGCTTGAAAGGGAACACTGAAGCTTTCTTT,CASSLKGNTEAFF,TRBJ1-1,TRBV5-1,once,NA
TGCGCCAGCAGCCAAGAGTGCCCGGGGACTAGCGGGGACAATGAGCAGTTCTTC,CASSQECPGTSGDNEQFF,TRBJ2-1,TRBV4-3,NA,TRBD2
TGTGCCAGCAGCTTAGAGGGGACCTATGGCTACACCTTC,CASSLEGTYGYTF,TRBJ1-2,TRBV7-3,NA,NA
TGCAGTGCCGGGACAGTTGAAGCTTTCTTT,CSAGTVEAFF,TRBJ1-1,TRBV20-1,NA,TRBD1
TGCGCCAGCAGCCAAGATCCCGGACAGGGTAGCCACGAGCAGTACTTC,CASSQDPGQGSHEQYF,TRBJ2-7,TRBV4-1,NA,TRBD1
TGTGCCTGGAGTGATTTTGGGACAGTTAGGCCTGAAGCTTTCTTT,CAWSDFGTVRPEAFF,TRBJ1-1,TRBV30,NA,TRBD1
TGTGCCAGTCGACAGGGAGGGAACTATGGCTACACCTTC,CASRQGGNYGYTF,TRBJ1-2,TRBV19,few,TRBD1
TGTGCCTGGAGTGCGGGCCCCCCCGAGCAGTACTTC,CAWSAGPPEQYF,TRBJ2-7,TRBV30,NA,NA
TGTGCCAGCAGCGTAGGGACTAGCGGGTACTACGAGCAGTACTTC,CASSVGTSGYYEQYF,TRBJ2-7,TRBV9,NA,TRBD2
TGCGCCAGCAGCTTGGAACTAGCGCAGAGGACAGATACGCAGTATTTT,CASSLELAQRTDTQYF,TRBJ2-3,TRBV5-1,NA,TRBD2
TGTGCCTGGAGTGTATGGAGGGACACTGAAGCTTTCTTT,CAWSVWRDTEAFF,TRBJ1-1,TRBV30,few,NA
TGTGCCAGCAGCGAGGGGACGGGGACCTACGAGCAGTACTTC,CASSEGTGTYEQYF,TRBJ2-7,TRBV7-2,NA,NA
TGCAGCGTTAAATCTAGCGGGACCTACGAGCAGTACTTC,CSVKSSGTYEQYF,TRBJ2-7,TRBV29-1,NA,TRBD2
TGTGCCAGCAACAAGGGTAGCGGGGGGGCCACCGGGGAGCTGTTTTTT,CASNKGSGGATGELFF,TRBJ2-2,TRBV6-6,NA,TRBD2
TGTGCCAGCAGCCGGGCCTCACCCCTCCACTTT,CASSRASPLHF,TRBJ1-6,TRBV13,NA,NA
TGTGCCAGCAGCTTATCAGGGCCCGGGAACACTGAAGCTTTCTTT,CASSLSGPGNTEAFF,TRBJ1-1,TRBV7-2,few,NA
TGTGCCAGCAGTCCCGGGACAGGGGGCCCTCTCACCTTC,CASSPGTGGPLTF,TRBJ1-2,TRBV25-1,few,TRBD1
TGCAGTGCACAGGGACGGGAGACCCAGTACTTC,CSAQGRETQYF,TRBJ2-5,TRBV20-1,NA,NA
TGTGCTAGTGGTTTGGTACGGGCCGCACGGGGGGAGACCCAGTACTTC,CASGLVRAARGETQYF,TRBJ2-5,TRBV12-5,NA,NA